The T cell receptor beta chain described here comes from a study of blood T cell repertoires in COVID-19. Study details: Specimens from acute and convalescent COVID-19 originated in the United States, Italy and Spain.

Authors' data handling: Estimates of nucleated cell counts were drawn from the amplification of reference gene primers. TCRdb's table, derived via immunoSEQ multiplex PCR, lists solely in-frame clones and lacks some. Clone size and the V and J calls come from that table; the DNA yielded D and trimming. Here the sample spans 25,000 to 30,000 clones, roughly 94% being singletons. This clone was recorded only once. Specimen: peripheral blood. This clonotype originated in a human donor with active COVID-19. The donor label of this sample is uncertain.

CDR3 sequence reads: CASSLPSGGARKDKNIQYF. In nucleotides, the CDR3 is TGTGCCAGCAGCTTACCTAGCGGGGGGGCTAGGAAGGACAAAAACATTCAGTACTTC. The chain has TRBV7-2 and TRBJ2-4, with 12 nucleotides matching TRBD2. The CDR3 runs 19 residues. V lost 2 bases, J lost 3 bases, and 11 bases stayed unmatched. The V gene's germline CDR1 is SGHTA and CDR2 FQGNSA.